A selection of T cell receptor beta chains follows, all from one sample in a study of T-cell reconstitution after alpha-beta-depleted transplantation in children. Each CDR3 protein is one row after TCRdb ran MiXCR on the PCR reads. The sample gives 250,000 to 300,000 distinct CDR3 sequences, around 10% of which show up once; 7.5% is in the top ten. Source: PBMCs, taken before TCRalphabeta/CD19-depleted stem cell transplant. Receptor source: a boy younger than two with acute myeloid leukemia, due to receive a stem cell transplant. Both conserved end residues are part of each CDR3. A D gene is named only where the DNA matches it firmly. Size is omitted from some rows. Given values are once, few, many or a class for expanded clones.

J gene: TRBJ2-5
clone size: .
V gene: TRBV28
D gene: TRBD1
CDR3 protein: CASSLLRGGWYETQYF
CDR3 DNA: TGTGCCAGCAGTCTCCTCCGAGGGGGCTGGTATGAGACCCAGTACTTC

J gene: TRBJ1-1
clone size: .
V gene: TRBV19
D gene: .
CDR3 protein: CASSIQGGYREAFF
CDR3 DNA: TGTGCCAGTAGTATACAGGGAGGTTATCGGGAAGCTTTCTTT

J gene: TRBJ2-3
clone size: .
V gene: TRBV6-4
D gene: TRBD2
CDR3 protein: CASSDELAGVDTQYF
CDR3 DNA: TGTGCCAGCAGTGACGAACTAGCGGGAGTGGATACGCAGTATTTT

J gene: TRBJ2-7
clone size: many
V gene: TRBV28
D gene: .
CDR3 protein: CASRVGGARGYEQYF
CDR3 DNA: TGTGCCAGCAGAGTCGGGGGCGCGAGAGGCTACGAGCAGTACTTC

J gene: TRBJ2-1
clone size: many
V gene: TRBV9
D gene: .
CDR3 protein: CASSPGTDYNEQFF
CDR3 DNA: TGTGCCAGCAGCCCCGGGACGGACTACAATGAGCAGTTCTTC

J gene: TRBJ2-7
clone size: .
V gene: TRBV29-1
D gene: TRBD1
CDR3 protein: CSVTYTGGTEQYF
CDR3 DNA: TGCAGCGTCACATATACAGGGGGTACAGAGCAGTACTTC

J gene: TRBJ2-7
clone size: many
V gene: TRBV12-3/TRBV12-4
D gene: .
CDR3 protein: CASSLAGISYEQYF
CDR3 DNA: TGTGCCAGCAGTTTAGCAGGGATCAGCTACGAGCAGTACTTC

J gene: TRBJ2-1
clone size: many
V gene: TRBV5-6
D gene: .
CDR3 protein: CASSSAGNEQFF
CDR3 DNA: TGTGCCAGCAGCTCTGCAGGGAATGAGCAGTTCTTC

J gene: TRBJ2-3
clone size: many
V gene: TRBV4-3
D gene: .
CDR3 protein: CASSQVPGADTQYF
CDR3 DNA: TGCGCCAGCAGCCAAGTACCAGGCGCAGATACGCAGTATTTT

J gene: TRBJ2-1
clone size: many
V gene: TRBV5-1
D gene: .
CDR3 protein: CASSLRHSSYNEQFF
CDR3 DNA: TGCGCCAGCAGCTTGCGACACAGCTCCTACAATGAGCAGTTCTTC

J gene: TRBJ2-1
clone size: many
V gene: TRBV7-9
D gene: .
CDR3 protein: CASSSPRDRFNNEQFF
CDR3 DNA: TGTGCCAGCAGCTCGCCCCGGGACCGATTCAACAATGAGCAGTTCTTC

J gene: TRBJ2-2
clone size: many
V gene: TRBV19
D gene: TRBD1
CDR3 protein: CATKQGTGGGTGELFF
CDR3 DNA: TGTGCCACCAAGCAGGGGACAGGGGGTGGTACCGGGGAGCTGTTTTTT

J gene: TRBJ2-3
clone size: many
V gene: TRBV10-3
D gene: TRBD2
CDR3 protein: CAISERGTTHGDTQYF
CDR3 DNA: TGTGCCATCAGTGAACGGGGGACTACTCACGGAGATACGCAGTATTTT

J gene: TRBJ2-7
clone size: many
V gene: TRBV7-9
D gene: TRBD1
CDR3 protein: CASSLVRTGRSEQYF
CDR3 DNA: TGTGCCAGCAGCTTAGTGCGGACAGGGCGTAGCGAGCAGTACTTC

J gene: TRBJ2-6
clone size: many
V gene: TRBV5-1
D gene: TRBD1
CDR3 protein: CASSRGQGPSGANVLTF
CDR3 DNA: TGCGCCAGCAGCAGGGGACAGGGTCCCTCTGGGGCCAACGTCCTGACTTTC

J gene: TRBJ1-2
clone size: .
V gene: TRBV12-3/TRBV12-4
D gene: .
CDR3 protein: CASTRTPYGYTF
CDR3 DNA: TGTGCCAGCACTAGAACCCCCTATGGCTACACCTTC

J gene: TRBJ2-7
clone size: .
V gene: TRBV7-2
D gene: TRBD2
CDR3 protein: CASSFLREGPYEQYF
CDR3 DNA: TGTGCCAGCAGTTTCTTGCGGGAGGGCCCCTACGAGCAGTACTTC

J gene: TRBJ1-6
clone size: many
V gene: TRBV7-2
D gene: .
CDR3 protein: CASSSSGGRGSPLHF
CDR3 DNA: TGTGCCAGCAGCTCATCGGGGGGCAGAGGATCACCCCTCCACTTT

J gene: TRBJ1-4
clone size: many
V gene: TRBV20-1
D gene: .
CDR3 protein: CSATREMGEKLFF
CDR3 DNA: TGCAGTGCGACCAGGGAAATGGGTGAAAAACTGTTTTTT

J gene: TRBJ2-1
clone size: many
V gene: TRBV7-2
D gene: TRBD2
CDR3 protein: CASSLLAGGQNEQFF
CDR3 DNA: TGTGCCAGCAGCTTACTAGCGGGGGGGCAGAATGAGCAGTTCTTC

J gene: TRBJ2-5
clone size: .
V gene: TRBV18
D gene: .
CDR3 protein: CASSPWVGKETQYF
CDR3 DNA: TGTGCCAGCTCACCGTGGGTGGGGAAAGAGACCCAGTACTTC

J gene: TRBJ2-7
clone size: many
V gene: TRBV3-1
D gene: .
CDR3 protein: CASGGVTDEQYF
CDR3 DNA: TGTGCCAGCGGGGGAGTGACTGACGAGCAGTACTTC

J gene: TRBJ2-7
clone size: .
V gene: TRBV7-2
D gene: .
CDR3 protein: CASSIRVGRDYEQYF
CDR3 DNA: TGTGCCAGCAGCATCCGGGTGGGGCGGGACTACGAGCAGTACTTC

J gene: TRBJ1-1
clone size: many
V gene: TRBV12-3/TRBV12-4
D gene: TRBD1
CDR3 protein: CASSSTGVTEAFF
CDR3 DNA: TGTGCCAGCAGTTCAACAGGGGTCACTGAAGCTTTCTTT

J gene: TRBJ2-1
clone size: many
V gene: TRBV20-1
D gene: .
CDR3 protein: CSASRGFGGPDEQFF
CDR3 DNA: TGCAGTGCTAGTAGGGGGTTCGGGGGGCCCGATGAGCAGTTCTTC

J gene: TRBJ2-2
clone size: many
V gene: TRBV7-2
D gene: TRBD2
CDR3 protein: CASSSAGTRGLAGELFF
CDR3 DNA: TGTGCCAGCAGCAGCGCCGGGACTAGGGGTCTCGCCGGGGAGCTGTTTTTT

J gene: TRBJ2-7
clone size: many
V gene: TRBV28
D gene: .
CDR3 protein: CASRSGYEQYF
CDR3 DNA: TGTGCCAGCAGGAGTGGCTACGAGCAGTACTTC

J gene: TRBJ2-1
clone size: many
V gene: TRBV29-1
D gene: .
CDR3 protein: CSVEDPASLYNEQFF
CDR3 DNA: TGCAGCGTTGAAGATCCTGCTAGCCTTTACAATGAGCAGTTCTTC

J gene: TRBJ2-3
clone size: .
V gene: TRBV19
D gene: .
CDR3 protein: CASSIQNTDTQYF
CDR3 DNA: TGTGCCAGTAGTATTCAGAATACAGATACGCAGTATTTT

J gene: TRBJ2-3
clone size: many
V gene: TRBV27
D gene: .
CDR3 protein: CASSRLGGTDTQYF
CDR3 DNA: TGTGCCAGCAGTCGCCTCGGAGGCACAGATACGCAGTATTTT

J gene: TRBJ2-2
clone size: many
V gene: TRBV7-2
D gene: .
CDR3 protein: CASSSTLGFAGELFF
CDR3 DNA: TGTGCCAGCAGCTCAACTCTAGGATTCGCCGGGGAGCTGTTTTTT

J gene: TRBJ2-5
clone size: many
V gene: TRBV20-1
D gene: TRBD2
CDR3 protein: CSARDGAGAQETQYF
CDR3 DNA: TGCAGTGCTAGAGATGGAGCGGGGGCTCAAGAGACCCAGTACTTC

J gene: TRBJ2-1
clone size: few
V gene: TRBV6-6
D gene: .
CDR3 protein: CASSYSSGFQFF
CDR3 DNA: TGTGCCAGCAGTTACTCCAGCGGATTCCAGTTCTTC

J gene: TRBJ2-2
clone size: few
V gene: TRBV12-3/TRBV12-4
D gene: TRBD1
CDR3 protein: CASSSTGTGWRELFF
CDR3 DNA: TGTGCCAGCAGTTCAACCGGGACAGGGTGGCGGGAGCTGTTTTTT

J gene: TRBJ2-7
clone size: many
V gene: TRBV7-2
D gene: .
CDR3 protein: CASSLVTYSPHEQYF
CDR3 DNA: TGTGCCAGCAGCTTAGTCACGTACTCTCCACACGAGCAGTACTTC